The rows below give T cell receptor beta chains drawn from one sample of a study of blood T cell repertoires in COVID-19. TCRdb's table, derived via immunoSEQ multiplex PCR, lists solely in-frame clones and lacks some. This sample has about 250,000 clones, with under 90% found just once. The material sequenced was PBMCs or T cells enriched from blood (not recorded which). All receptors derive from a man in his forties or fifties who had recovered from COVID-19. The CDR3 runs from the conserved cysteine through the conserved F or W. The order of the fields is clone size, V gene, D gene, J gene, CDR3 protein, CDR3 DNA. The D gene is left open where the match is weak. Not every row has a clone size; where given, it reads once, few, many or a size class.

NA	TRBV29-1	NA	TRBJ2-1	CSVGRWDSQQFF	TGCAGCGTGGGGCGGTGGGACTCACAACAGTTCTTC
NA	TRBV6-4	NA	TRBJ1-1	CASSDSRGERTEAFF	TGTGCCAGCAGTGACTCTAGGGGTGAACGCACTGAAGCTTTCTTT
NA	TRBV4-2	NA	TRBJ1-1	CASSQDLQVYTEAFF	TGTGCCAGCAGCCAAGATCTACAGGTTTACACTGAAGCTTTCTTT
NA	TRBV2	NA	TRBJ1-2	CASSGPYGYTF	TGTGCCAGCAGTGGGCCCTATGGCTACACCTTC
NA	TRBV7-2	TRBD2	TRBJ2-3	CASSPVSPAGAADTQYF	TGTGCCAGCAGCCCAGTGTCACCAGCGGGAGCTGCAGATACGCAGTATTTT
NA	TRBV5-1	TRBD1	TRBJ1-1	CASSLAPGQGNTEAFF	TGCGCCAGCAGCTTGGCACCGGGACAGGGAAACACTGAAGCTTTCTTT
NA	TRBV20-1	TRBD2	TRBJ2-7	CSASKLREIYEQYF	TGCAGTGCTAGTAAATTGCGGGAGATATACGAGCAGTACTTC
NA	TRBV5-8	NA	TRBJ1-5	CASSPWTGPNQPQHF	TGTGCCAGCAGCCCCTGGACTGGGCCCAATCAGCCCCAGCATTTT
NA	TRBV5-1	NA	TRBJ2-1	CASSLAVGGQYEQFF	TGCGCCAGCAGCTTGGCCGTTGGAGGCCAGTATGAGCAGTTCTTC
NA	TRBV25-1	NA	TRBJ1-3	CASSPTGTGNTIYF	TGTGCCAGCAGTCCCACAGGGACTGGAAACACCATATATTTT
NA	TRBV5-1	NA	TRBJ1-2	CASSPRTRGGYTF	TGCGCCAGCAGCCCTAGGACTCGGGGAGGCTACACCTTC
NA	TRBV5-6	NA	TRBJ1-1	CASSSPGMNTEAFF	TGTGCCAGCAGCTCCCCAGGCATGAACACTGAAGCTTTCTTT
NA	TRBV28	TRBD2	TRBJ2-5	CASSLHSGGGQETQYF	TGTGCCAGCAGTTTACACTCCGGCGGGGGACAAGAGACCCAGTACTTC
NA	TRBV29-1	TRBD2	TRBJ2-1	CSVARTSGGSYNEQFF	TGCAGCGTTGCCCGGACTAGCGGGGGATCCTACAATGAGCAGTTCTTC
once	TRBV27	NA	TRBJ2-5	CASSPITGDIQETQYF	TGTGCCAGCAGTCCAATAACCGGGGATATCCAAGAGACCCAGTACTTC
once	TRBV18	TRBD1	TRBJ2-5	CASSPPTGRIQETQYF	TGTGCCAGCTCACCGCCGACAGGGCGTATCCAAGAGACCCAGTACTTC
NA	TRBV5-8	NA	TRBJ2-3	CASSQEGADTQYF	TGTGCCAGCAGCCAGGAGGGAGCAGATACGCAGTATTTT
NA	TRBV2	NA	TRBJ1-2	CASQGIRSYGYTF	TGTGCCAGCCAGGGGATCCGGTCCTATGGCTACACCTTC
once	TRBV10-3	NA	TRBJ2-1	CAISERADEQFF	TGTGCCATCAGTGAGAGAGCGGATGAGCAGTTCTTC
NA	TRBV4-1	NA	TRBJ1-1	CASSLNLQGNTEAFF	TGCGCCAGCAGTCTCAATTTACAGGGGAACACTGAAGCTTTCTTT
NA	TRBV7-9	TRBD2	TRBJ2-2	CASSPAGRVPTGELFF	TGTGCCAGCAGCCCCGCCGGGAGGGTTCCGACCGGGGAGCTGTTTTTT
NA	TRBV5-1	TRBD2	TRBJ2-7	CASAPQLAGGPLYEQYF	TGCGCCAGCGCCCCCCAGCTAGCGGGAGGACCCCTCTACGAGCAGTACTTC
medium-sized	TRBV28	NA	TRBJ2-7	CASSVQGGTYEQYF	TGTGCCAGCAGTGTCCAGGGGGGAACCTACGAGCAGTACTTC
NA	TRBV30	NA	TRBJ1-1	CAWSSPRRDTEAFF	TGTGCCTGGAGTTCTCCACGGCGGGACACTGAAGCTTTCTTT
NA	TRBV4-1	NA	TRBJ2-5	CASSPTGETQYF	TGCGCCAGCAGCCCAACTGGAGAGACCCAGTACTTC
NA	TRBV27	TRBD1	TRBJ1-5	CASSPGTGGGQPQHF	TGTGCCAGCAGTCCCGGGACAGGGGGCGGACAGCCCCAGCATTTT
NA	TRBV27	NA	TRBJ2-1	CASSDGRYNEQFF	TGTGCCAGCTCCGACGGGAGATACAATGAGCAGTTCTTC
NA	TRBV5-1	NA	TRBJ1-1	CASSLSVSMNTEAFF	TGCGCCAGCAGCTTGTCAGTTTCAATGAACACTGAAGCTTTCTTT
NA	TRBV7-9	NA	TRBJ2-2	CASSFRGELFF	TGTGCCAGCAGCTTCAGAGGGGAGCTGTTTTTT
NA	TRBV30	TRBD1	TRBJ1-5	CAWSVGTGNPGSNQPQHF	TGTGCCTGGAGTGTTGGGACAGGGAACCCGGGCAGCAATCAGCCCCAGCATTTT
once	TRBV27	NA	TRBJ2-1	CASSGRGNEQFF	TGTGCCAGCAGTGGTCGGGGGAATGAGCAGTTCTTC